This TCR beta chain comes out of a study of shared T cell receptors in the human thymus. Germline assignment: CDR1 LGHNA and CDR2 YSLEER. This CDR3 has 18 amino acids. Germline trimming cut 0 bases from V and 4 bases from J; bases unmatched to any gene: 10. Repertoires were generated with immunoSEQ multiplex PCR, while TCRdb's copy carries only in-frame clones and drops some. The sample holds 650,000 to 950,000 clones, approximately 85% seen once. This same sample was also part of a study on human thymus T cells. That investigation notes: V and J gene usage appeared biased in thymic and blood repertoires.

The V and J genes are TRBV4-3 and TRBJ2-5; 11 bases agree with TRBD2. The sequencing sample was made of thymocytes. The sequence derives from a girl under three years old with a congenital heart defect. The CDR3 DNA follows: TGCGCCAGCAGCCAAGAGAGGCCCGGGACTAGCGGTGCAGAGACCCAGTACTTC. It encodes CASSQERPGTSGAETQYF.